This TCR beta chain was documented in a study of OX40 agonist ivuxolimab in advanced cancers. Study background: Partial responses, seen in three patients, involved one hepatocellular carcinoma and two cutaneous melanomas. Study-wide results and limits: Mean expanded clone counts were higher in CD8+ than CD4+ T cells.

TCRdb's copy holds only in-frame clones and misses some; the assay was immunoSEQ multiplex PCR. Found here are more than 45,000 clones, approximately 81% of them singletons; the top ten hold about 4.5%. Note on this clone: As yet, its antigen is unknown.

V lost 4 bases, J lost 5 bases, and 14 bases lay in between. Germline CDR1 is SSHAT and CDR2 is FNYEAQ (reference sequence). This CDR3 comprises 15 residues. This chain uses TRBV7-7 with TRBJ2-2, with D perhaps being TRBD1 or TRBD2 (5 bases each). Sequenced here: CD4+ or CD8+ T cells sorted from blood, sampled in a trial of the OX40 agonist ivuxolimab. The receptor comes from an adult with an advanced solid tumor such as melanoma, head and neck, liver or kidney cancer. The CDR3 DNA is TGTGCCAGCAGCTGGGGGTCAGGGAATACCGGGGAGCTGTTTTTT. It translates to CASSWGSGNTGELFF.